This T cell receptor (beta chain) was found in a study of lymphopenia after photon versus proton radiotherapy (dated by TCRdb to between 2018 and 2021). Notes on the research overall: Photon and proton radiation therapy were compared by the study for their immunological effects in patients with gastrointestinal tumors who developed high-grade lymphopenia. A cohort of some 20 patients with gastrointestinal tumors who received either photon or proton therapy and subsequently developed lymphopenia was included. The study was designed to characterize how the impact on the immune system differs between the two radiation modalities.

The paper as a whole reports these results and caveats: The survival association was assessed only in patients who died, and better survival with proton therapy was presented by the authors as a possibility rather than a demonstrated result. During treatment, patients who received proton therapy stayed relatively stable, whereas patients who received photon therapy lost naive T cells and TCR diversity and gained effector/memory populations. After the lymphocyte count nadir, repertoires from photon-treated patients showed oligoclonal expansion, particularly of CD8+ Temra cells, and this expansion drove the decline in diversity. Among patients across the cohort who died, overall survival time showed an inverse correlation with a larger post-nadir drop in TCR diversity.

As regards this clone: Its antigen is not yet known. No clone much larger than this one lies a single base away; base qualities are absent. Other DNA sequences in the same sample also yield this CDR3.

The library was generated by the immunoSEQ multiplex PCR assay. Deep sequencing of rearranged TCR beta loci, alongside multiparametric flow cytometry, was used to profile T cell repertoires. TCRdb re-hosts the immuneACCESS table, in-frame sequences only. Its copies lack some clones; in the studies checked, an unresolved V gene accounts for under half of them, and the cause for the rest is not known. This sample has roughly 30,000 clones in its table, and approximately 93% of those were observed once. Around 0.67% of the sample goes to the ten largest clones. Trimming takes 3 bases from V and 1 base from J, and the germline ends sit 8 bases apart. Via the germline V gene, CDR1 is SGHTA and CDR2 FQGNSA. From the cysteine through the phenylalanine, the CDR3 covers 14 amino acids. Just CDR3 DNA is preserved here, 42 bases in frame from base 1.

The material was peripheral blood, obtained from a patient treated with photon-based radiotherapy. This TCR was sampled from a woman between 45 and 65 years old with cholangiocarcinoma. The chain is made from TRBV7-2 and TRBJ2-3, and TRBD2 may be the D gene, going by 5 matching bases. The CDR3 sequence is CASSLVGGTDTQYF. Read as DNA, the sequence is TGTGCCAGCAGCTTGGTCGGGGGCACAGATACGCAGTATTTT.